The clone carrying this T cell receptor (beta chain) was seen once. Its specificity is unknown. Germline V lookup: CDR1 LNHDA, CDR2 SQIVND (reference sequence). The germline V and J ends were trimmed by 6 bases and 0 bases, with 11 bases remaining between them. The length of the CDR3 is 14 residues. This entry belongs to a study of T-cell reconstitution after alpha-beta-depleted transplantation in children. Study-wide findings and caveats: Alpha-beta T cells about two months after transplant reportedly derived from several hundred expanded graft clones. Some patients' high day-60 TCRbeta diversity was attributed to recipient cells surviving conditioning. Newly produced T cells mostly provided counts and TCRbeta diversity after one year, as hyperexpanded clones declined.

Preparing the TCRbeta library involved the use of unique molecular identifiers. TCRdb re-called the PCR reads with MiXCR, one entry per CDR3 protein. In the table there are 540,000 or so distinct CDR3 sequences, about 21% of which are singletons. Sequencing used PBMCs, mostly from graft donor cells, obtained 360 days after TCRalphabeta/CD19-depleted stem cell transplant. This TCR came from a boy younger than two who had a stem cell transplant for acute myeloid leukemia, so the T cells may come from the graft donor. The J gene is TRBJ1-1, the V gene TRBV19; D is uncertain. The CDR3 protein is CASRRREMNTEAFF. The CDR3 DNA reads TGTGCCAGTAGGCGGCGGGAAATGAACACTGAAGCTTTCTTT. The full variable domain, with the rest looked up from reference TRBV19 and TRBJ1-1, is DGGITQSPKYLFRKEGQNVTLSCEQNLNHDAMYWYRQDPGQGLRLIYYSQIVNDFQKGDIAEGYSVSREKKESFPLTVTSAQKNPTAFYLCASRRREMNTEAFFGQGTRLTVV.